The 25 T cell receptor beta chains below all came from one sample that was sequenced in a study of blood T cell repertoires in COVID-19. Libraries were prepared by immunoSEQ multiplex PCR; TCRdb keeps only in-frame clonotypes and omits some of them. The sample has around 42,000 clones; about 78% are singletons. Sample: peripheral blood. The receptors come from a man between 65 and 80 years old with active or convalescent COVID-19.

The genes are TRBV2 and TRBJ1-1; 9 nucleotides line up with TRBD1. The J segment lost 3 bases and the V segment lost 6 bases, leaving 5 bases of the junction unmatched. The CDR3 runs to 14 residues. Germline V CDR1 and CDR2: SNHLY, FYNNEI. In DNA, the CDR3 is TGTGCCAGCAGCCGGACAGGGGATGACACTGAAGCTTTCTTT. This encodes CASSRTGDDTEAFF.

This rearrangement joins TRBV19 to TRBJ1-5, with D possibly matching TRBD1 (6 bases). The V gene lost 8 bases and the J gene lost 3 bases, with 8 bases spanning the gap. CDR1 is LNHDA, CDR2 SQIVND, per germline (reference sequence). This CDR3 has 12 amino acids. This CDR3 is CASQGYNQPQHF. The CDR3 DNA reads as TGTGCCAGTCAGGGGTACAATCAGCCCCAGCATTTT.

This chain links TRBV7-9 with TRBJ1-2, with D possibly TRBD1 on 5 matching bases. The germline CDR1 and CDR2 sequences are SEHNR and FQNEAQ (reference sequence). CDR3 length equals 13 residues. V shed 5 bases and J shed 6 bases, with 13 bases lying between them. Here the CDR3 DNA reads TGTGCCAGCAGCCTATTACAGGATGATGGCTACACCTTC. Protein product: CASSLLQDDGYTF. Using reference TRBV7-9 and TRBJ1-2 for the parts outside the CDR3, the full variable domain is DTGVSQNPRHKITKRGQNVTFRCDPISEHNRLYWYRQTLGQGPEFLTYFQNEAQLEKSRLLSDRFSAERPKGSFSTLEIQRTEQGDSAMYLCASSLLQDDGYTFGSGTRLTVV.

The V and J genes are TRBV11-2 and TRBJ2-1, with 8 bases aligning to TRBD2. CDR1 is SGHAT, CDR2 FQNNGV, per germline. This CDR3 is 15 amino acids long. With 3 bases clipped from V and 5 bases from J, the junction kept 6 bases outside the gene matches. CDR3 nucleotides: TGTGCCAGCAGCTTTCGGCGGGGGGCACACAATGAGCAGTTCTTC. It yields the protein CASSFRRGAHNEQFF. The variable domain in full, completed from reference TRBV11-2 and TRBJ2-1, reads EAGVAQSPRYKIIEKRQSVAFWCNPISGHATLYWYQQILGQGPKLLIQFQNNGVVDDSQLPKDRFSAERLKGVDSTLKIQPAKLEDSAVYLCASSFRRGAHNEQFFGPGTRLTVL.

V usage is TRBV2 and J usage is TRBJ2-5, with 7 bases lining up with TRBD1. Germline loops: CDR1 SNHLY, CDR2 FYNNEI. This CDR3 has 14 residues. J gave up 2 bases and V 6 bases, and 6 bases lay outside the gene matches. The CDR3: CASRTGQIQETQYF. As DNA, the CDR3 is TGTGCCAGCAGGACGGGACAGATACAAGAGACCCAGTACTTC.

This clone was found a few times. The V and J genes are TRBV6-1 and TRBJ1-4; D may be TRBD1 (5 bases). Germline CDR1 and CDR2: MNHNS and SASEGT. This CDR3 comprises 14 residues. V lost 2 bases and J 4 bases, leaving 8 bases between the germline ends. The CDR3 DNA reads TGTGCCAGCAGTGAAAACAGGAGTAATGAAAAACTGTTTTTT. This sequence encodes CASSENRSNEKLFF.

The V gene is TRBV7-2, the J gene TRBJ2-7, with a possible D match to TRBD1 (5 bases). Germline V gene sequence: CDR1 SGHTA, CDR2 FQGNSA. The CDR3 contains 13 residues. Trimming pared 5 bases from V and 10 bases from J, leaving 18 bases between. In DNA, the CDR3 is TGTGCCAGCAGCCCGAAGTGGGGCGAAACACAGTACTTC. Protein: CASSPKWGETQYF.

The CDR3 DNA reads TGTGCCAGCAGCCGCGAAGGAGGGACAGCTAACTATGGCTACACCTTC. It encodes CASSREGGTANYGYTF. V gene TRBV5-4 combines with J gene TRBJ1-2, with TRBD1 matching 7 bases. V shed 4 bases and J 0 bases; nucleotides not matched to a gene: 9. The CDR3 is 16 residues long. The germline CDR1 and CDR2 sequences are SGHNT and YYREEE (reference sequence).

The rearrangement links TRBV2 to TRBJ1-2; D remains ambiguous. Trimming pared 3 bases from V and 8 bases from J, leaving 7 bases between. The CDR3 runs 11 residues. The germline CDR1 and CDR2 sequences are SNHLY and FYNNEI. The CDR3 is CASSDSGGYTF. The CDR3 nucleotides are TGTGCCAGCAGTGATTCAGGAGGCTACACCTTC.

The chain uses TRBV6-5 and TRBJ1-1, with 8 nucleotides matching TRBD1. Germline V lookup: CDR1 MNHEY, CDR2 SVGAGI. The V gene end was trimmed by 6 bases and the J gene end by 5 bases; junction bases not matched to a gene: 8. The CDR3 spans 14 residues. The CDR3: CASRWTGRETEAFF. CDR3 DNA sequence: TGTGCCAGCAGGTGGACAGGGAGGGAAACTGAAGCTTTCTTT.

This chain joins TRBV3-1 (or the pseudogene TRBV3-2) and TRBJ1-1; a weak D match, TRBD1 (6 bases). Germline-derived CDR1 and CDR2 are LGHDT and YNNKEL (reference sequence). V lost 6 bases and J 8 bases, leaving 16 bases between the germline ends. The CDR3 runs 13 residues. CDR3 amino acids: CASRQTGTLEAFF. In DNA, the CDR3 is TGTGCCAGCAGACAGACCGGGACACTAGAAGCTTTCTTT.

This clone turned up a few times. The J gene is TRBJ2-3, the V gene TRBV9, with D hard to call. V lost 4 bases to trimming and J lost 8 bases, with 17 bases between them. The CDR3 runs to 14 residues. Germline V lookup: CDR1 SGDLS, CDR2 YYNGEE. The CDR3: CASSSQGEAVTQYF. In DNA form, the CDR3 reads TGTGCCAGCAGCTCCCAAGGTGAGGCGGTTACGCAGTATTTT.

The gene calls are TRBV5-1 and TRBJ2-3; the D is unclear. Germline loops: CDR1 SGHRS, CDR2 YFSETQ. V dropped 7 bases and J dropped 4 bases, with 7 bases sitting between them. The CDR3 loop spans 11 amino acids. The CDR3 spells CASQDADTQYF. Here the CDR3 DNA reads TGCGCCAGCCAGGATGCAGATACGCAGTATTTT. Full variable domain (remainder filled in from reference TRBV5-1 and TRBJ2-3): KAGVTQTPRYLIKTRGQQVTLSCSPISGHRSVSWYQQTPGQGLQFLFEYFSETQRNKGNFPGRFSGRQFSNSRSEMNVSTLELGDSALYLCASQDADTQYFGPGTRLTVL.

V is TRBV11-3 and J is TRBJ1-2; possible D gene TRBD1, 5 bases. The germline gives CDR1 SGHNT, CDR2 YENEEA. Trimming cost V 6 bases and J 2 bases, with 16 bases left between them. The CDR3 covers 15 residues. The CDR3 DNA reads TGTGCCAGCAGGGGAGGACACGGGCTAAACTATGGCTACACCTTC. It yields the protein CASRGGHGLNYGYTF.

The CDR3 is CASSDLGLAGLHEQFF. The CDR3, as DNA: TGTGCCAGCAGTGACTTGGGACTAGCGGGGCTACATGAGCAGTTCTTC. The chain joins TRBV6-1 to TRBJ2-1; 13 nucleotides match TRBD2. V trimming: 3 bases; J trimming: 8 bases; junction bases outside the gene matches: 7. Germline assignment: CDR1 MNHNS and CDR2 SASEGT. The CDR3 sequence is 16 residues long.

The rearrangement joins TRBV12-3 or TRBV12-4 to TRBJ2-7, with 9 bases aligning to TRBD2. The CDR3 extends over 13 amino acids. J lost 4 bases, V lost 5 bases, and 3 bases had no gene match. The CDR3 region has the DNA TGTGCCAGCAGTAGGCGGGGGGGTTACGAGCAGTACTTC. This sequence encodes CASSRRGGYEQYF.

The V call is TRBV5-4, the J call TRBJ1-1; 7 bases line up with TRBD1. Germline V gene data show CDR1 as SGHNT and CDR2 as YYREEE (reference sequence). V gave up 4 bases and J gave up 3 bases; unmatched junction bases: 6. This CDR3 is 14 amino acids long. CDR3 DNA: TGTGCCAGCAGCCTTCAGACAGGGTACACTGAAGCTTTCTTT. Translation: CASSLQTGYTEAFF.

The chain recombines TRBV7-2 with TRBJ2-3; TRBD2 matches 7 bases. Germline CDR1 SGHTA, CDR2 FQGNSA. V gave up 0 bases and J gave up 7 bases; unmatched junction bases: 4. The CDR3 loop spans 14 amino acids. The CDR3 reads CASSLAGGGNTQYF. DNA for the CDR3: TGTGCCAGCAGCTTAGCTGGGGGAGGGAATACGCAGTATTTT.

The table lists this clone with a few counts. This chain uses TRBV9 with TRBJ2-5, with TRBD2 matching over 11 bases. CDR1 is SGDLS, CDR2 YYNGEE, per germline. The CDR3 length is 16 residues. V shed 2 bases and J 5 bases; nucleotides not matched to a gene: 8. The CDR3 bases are TGTGCCAGCAGCGTGGCTCTAGCGGGGGGCTTGGAGACCCAGTACTTC. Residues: CASSVALAGGLETQYF.

CDR3 amino acids: CASSLGQGNSPLHF. The CDR3 nucleotides are TGTGCCAGCAGCCTGGGACAGGGTAATTCACCCCTCCACTTT. The rearrangement joins TRBV3-1 (or the pseudogene TRBV3-2) to TRBJ1-6; 9 bases line up with TRBD1. Trimming took 4 bases from V and 6 from J; bases not matched to a gene: 1. The CDR3 length is 14 residues. CDR1 LGHDT and CDR2 YNNKEL come from the germline V gene (reference sequence).

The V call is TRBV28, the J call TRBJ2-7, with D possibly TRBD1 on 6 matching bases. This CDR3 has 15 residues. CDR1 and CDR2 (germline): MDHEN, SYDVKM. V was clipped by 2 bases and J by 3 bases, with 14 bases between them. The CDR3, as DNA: TGTGCCAGCAGTTTAAGTGCAGGGGTCCTCTACGAGCAGTACTTC. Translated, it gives CASSLSAGVLYEQYF.

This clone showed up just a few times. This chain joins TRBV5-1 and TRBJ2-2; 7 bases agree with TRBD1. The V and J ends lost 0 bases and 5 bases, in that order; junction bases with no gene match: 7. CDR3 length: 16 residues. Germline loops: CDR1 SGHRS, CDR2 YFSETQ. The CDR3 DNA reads TGCGCCAGCAGCTTGGGAGACAGGGTCGGTACCGGGGAGCTGTTTTTT. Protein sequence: CASSLGDRVGTGELFF.

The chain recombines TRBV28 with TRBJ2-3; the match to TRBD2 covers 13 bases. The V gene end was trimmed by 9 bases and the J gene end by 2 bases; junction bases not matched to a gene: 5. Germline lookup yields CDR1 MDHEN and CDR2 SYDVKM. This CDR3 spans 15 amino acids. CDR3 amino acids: CASWGLAGITDTQYF. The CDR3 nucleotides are TGTGCCAGTTGGGGACTAGCGGGGATCACAGATACGCAGTATTTT. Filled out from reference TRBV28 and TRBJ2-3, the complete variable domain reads DVKVTQSSRYLVKRTGEKVFLECVQDMDHENMFWYRQDPGLGLRLIYFSYDVKMKEKGDIPEGYSVSREKKERFSLILESASTNQTSMYLCASWGLAGITDTQYFGPGTRLTVL.

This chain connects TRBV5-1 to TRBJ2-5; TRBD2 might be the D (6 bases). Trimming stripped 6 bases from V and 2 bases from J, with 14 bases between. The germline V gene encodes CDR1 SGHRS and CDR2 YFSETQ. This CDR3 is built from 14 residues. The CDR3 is CASTESSEQETQYF. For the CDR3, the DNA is TGCGCCAGCACTGAATCTAGCGAACAAGAGACCCAGTACTTC. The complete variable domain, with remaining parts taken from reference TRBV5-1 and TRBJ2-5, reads KAGVTQTPRYLIKTRGQQVTLSCSPISGHRSVSWYQQTPGQGLQFLFEYFSETQRNKGNFPGRFSGRQFSNSRSEMNVSTLELGDSALYLCASTESSEQETQYFGPGTRLLVL.

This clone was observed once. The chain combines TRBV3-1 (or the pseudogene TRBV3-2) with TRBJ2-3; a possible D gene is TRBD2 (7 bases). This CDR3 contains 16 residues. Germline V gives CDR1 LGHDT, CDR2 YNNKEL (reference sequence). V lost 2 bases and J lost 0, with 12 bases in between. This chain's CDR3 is CASSQRGGGSTDTQYF. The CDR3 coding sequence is TGTGCCAGCAGCCAACGCGGGGGCGGGAGCACAGATACGCAGTATTTT.